This entry is about one TCR beta chain. Its antigen remains unidentified. Base qualities are not provided; no much larger clone lies one nucleotide away. In the germline V gene, CDR1 corresponds to MNHEY and CDR2 to SVGAGI. V is shortened by 5 bases, J by 4 bases, and the region joining them spans 17 bases. Its CDR3 holds 15 amino acids, cysteine through phenylalanine. Solely the CDR3 DNA is kept, with 45 bases framed from the first base. This entry comes from a study of cytomegalovirus exposure and HLA in healthy donors (dated by TCRdb to 2017 to 2019). Describing the broader study: An earlier analysis of approximately 640 of the donors reported about 250 Gb of sequence data and some 120 million unique TCR beta sequences from roughly 180 million T cells. An early release covering 550 to 700 HLA-typed donors comprised roughly 300 gigabases of sequencing data and around 80 million unique TCR sequences. Of the approximately 400 genotyped donors, approximately 82% fell in the genetic ancestry cluster associated with self-reported Caucasian donors. The study was designed to test whether signatures of past pathogen exposure could be identified by cataloging public T cell receptors. The T cell repertoires of 666 subjects were profiled by immunosequencing and related to cytomegalovirus serostatus. Besides the first cohort of roughly 660 subjects, a separate validation cohort made up of roughly 130 different subjects was used. The study combined high-throughput TCR immunosequencing, statistical association of individual TCRs with disease status, and machine learning to predict cytomegalovirus infection status. A later analysis re-examined previously published TCR beta repertoires from roughly 720 donors and added high-resolution HLA genotyping to investigate patterns of TCR occurrence. Rather than drawing on any new phenotypic data, the later analysis identified candidate immune exposures from TCR beta sequences and the way those sequences occurred across donors. An earlier analysis of 587 of the donors used high-throughput TCR beta sequencing to judge whether each TCR beta V gene segment behaved as functional or pseudogenic. Alongside the repertoire data, information on donor age, sex, ethnicity and CMV serostatus was compiled. In a later genetic analysis, genome-wide SNP genotypes for 398 of the 666 donors were used, and that subset was treated as a discovery cohort. All discovery cohort repertoires had been generated using a single sequencing platform. Class I and class II HLA loci were covered by the typing at four-digit resolution. Typing coverage differed by locus: A, B, C, DRB1 and DQB1 were typed in roughly 629-630 donors, DQA1 in about 500, DPA1 in over 600, and DPB1 in roughly 450. A few DR-DQ haplotypes were handled as single units for association and clustering because linkage in the cohort was strong. Among a few hundred genotyped donors of the cohort, an average of around 240,000 unique TCR beta nucleotide sequences were sequenced per donor, around 18% of them non-productive. Beyond this particular receptor, the publication reports: In a later analysis, HLA-associated TCR beta chains showed more clonal expansion and lower generation probabilities than non-associated chains that were equally common. A further reported finding was that TCR beta sequences accurately predicted the HLA-A and HLA-B alleles for most subjects in the first cohort. Several of the top co-occurrence clusters appeared to be linked to parvovirus B19, influenza, CMV and Epstein-Barr virus, according to a later analysis. When HLA alleles, especially DR and DQ, strongly co-occurred, attributing TCR associations to individual alleles was difficult. A later analysis associated around 16,000 TCR beta sequences with specific HLA alleles at a false discovery rate of 0.05. Roughly uniform sequencing depth across donors was assumed in presence/absence analyses, although this assumption may not hold. The classifier was reported to diagnose cytomegalovirus status with high specificity and sensitivity in both the original cohort and the validation cohort. Because counts were too low, under 20 rarely observed V segments, including chromosome 9 orphons, were left out of the earlier analysis of roughly 600 of the donors. Most TCR sequences were seen in very few donors, while some public TCRs were found in many individuals. In a later genetic analysis, a missense DCLRE1C variant was associated with V-gene and J-gene trimming of TCR beta chains, and the association was replicated in an independent cohort. A cluster of highly shared sequence variants was judged likely to represent a technical artifact of the sequencing pipeline. Immune exposure information for the cohort was limited to CMV serostatus. Most CMV-associated TCR beta chains appeared to be HLA-restricted in a later analysis, and the HLA associations seemed to be driven largely by CMV exposure. Because the 87-base-pair reads could not distinguish some IMGT-functional V segments, including TRBV6-2 and TRBV6-3, those segments were excluded. The authors suggested that the approach could potentially be generalized to other disease states and immunological phenotypes. In a later analysis, the rate of TCR association differed among HLA loci, with DRB1 alleles having the most associated TCRs and HLA-C alleles having the fewest. The study gave a list of under 200 TCR beta chains associated with cytomegalovirus. Compared with the 666-donor mean, donors in an Asian-associated ancestry cluster had fewer N-insertions in productive TCRs, according to a later genetic analysis. In an earlier analysis of fewer than 750 of the donors, most TCR beta V segments were observed in productive rearrangements about 90% or about 30% of the time, broadly matching IMGT annotations. Only TCR beta chains were sequenced in this cohort, and the absence of alpha or paired-chain data limited detectable features. Correlated functional status among segregating V segments might be attributable to linkage disequilibrium, but an unknown experimental factor could not be ruled out. Three of the identified cytomegalovirus-associated TCR beta chains were confirmed in vitro to be specific for cytomegalovirus antigens. Because HLA typing was unavailable for some donors at each locus, only the typed subset was used in association tests.

Library prep was done by the immunoSEQ multiplex PCR assay. For the multiplex PCR, a mixture combining 60 forward primers for TCR Vbeta segments and 13 reverse primers for TCR Jbeta segments was used. The CDR3 region of rearranged TCR beta genes was amplified from genomic DNA by a multiplex PCR assay. The amplified TCR beta libraries were sequenced on the Illumina HiSeq System as 87-base-pair reads. The source study handled its data this way. In a later analysis, some 80 million unique TCR beta chains were counted across the roughly 700 repertoires, and about 9.9 million of these chains were shared by at least two donors. Raw reads were error-corrected and collapsed into unique sequences with a nearest-neighbor algorithm that merged closely related sequences to remove PCR and sequencing errors. CDR3 sequences were aligned to IMGT reference sequences to assign V, D and J gene segments. For a sequence to be retained, a match of at least six nucleotides to both a V gene segment and a J gene segment was required. A rearrangement counted as productive if the CDR3 had no stop codons and remained in frame with V and J, and every other rearrangement counted as non-productive. Following IMGT convention, CDR3 was defined as the stretch from the second conserved V-encoded cysteine up to the conserved J-encoded phenylalanine. In an earlier analysis of roughly 610 of the donors, sequences lacking an unambiguous match to a single V gene segment were excluded. An earlier analysis of fewer than 650 of the donors classified V segments as functional when productive rearrangements were above 56.7% and as segregating when the standard deviation between donors was above 5%. A statistical classification framework was built for diagnosing cytomegalovirus status from the catalog of TCR beta chain sequences. In a later analysis, TCR nucleotide sequences were compared against IMGT/GENE-DB human TR gene sequences so that V and J genes could be assigned. In a later analysis, CDR3 sequences and most-parsimonious VDJ recombination scenarios were assigned using the TCRdist pipeline. In a later analysis, each TCR beta chain was defined by its CDR3 amino acid sequence together with its V-gene family, and reads without a unique V-gene family were excluded. A later analysis removed several hundred highly shared, low-generation-probability nucleotide sequences to deal with suspected cross-contamination and a sequencing artifact. A later analysis calculated a clonal expansion index for each public chain from normalized within-repertoire ranks of inferred template counts. Generation probabilities in a later analysis came from a VDJ recombination model fitted to out-of-frame rearrangements, and those results were checked against IGoR. In a later analysis, TCR-TCR, TCR-HLA and TCR-CMV co-occurrence was scored with hypergeometric tests, and a repertoire-size bias correction was applied to TCR pairs. To estimate false discovery rates, a later analysis permuted the HLA or CMV assignments 20 times. In a later analysis, co-occurring TCRs were grouped using DBSCAN, with TCRdist sequence similarity added in when clustering inside HLA-allele-positive subsets. For co-occurrence clustering, repertoires with fewer than 30,000 or more than 120,000 public chains were excluded, along with four to six repertoires with anomalous nucleotide sharing. The table comes from immuneACCESS by way of TCRdb, which keeps in-frame sequences with V and J called. Part of the clones is missing from these tables; in studies checked, under half for an unresolved V gene and the rest for unknown reasons. The D gene and trimming were derived from the DNA, and the V and J assignments and clone size from that table. The sample records some 160,000 clones, approximately 85% of which are singletons. The top ten clonotypes cover over 2.5% of the sample.

The cohort consisted of 650 to 700 healthy bone marrow donors. All cohort members were sampled while nominally healthy, although unrecorded immune exposures were likely present. The donor was CMV seropositive and belonged to the group of some 290 seropositive cohort members. A peripheral blood sample was provided by each donor, and peripheral blood mononuclear cells were used for TCR beta sequencing. Genomic DNA extraction from the blood cell samples was performed with the Qiagen DNeasy Blood Extraction Kit. The source material was PBMCs. The chain was built from TRBV6-5 and TRBJ2-5; TRBD2 is perhaps the D gene, given 7 matching bases. The clonotype comes from a young man in good health and CMV-seropositive. The DNA sequence is as follows: TGTGCCAGCAGTCGCCGCGGGGGCGGTGGAGAGACCCAGTACTTC. Its translation is CASSRRGGGGETQYF.